These 27 T cell receptor beta chains originate from one sample sequenced in a study of patients and donors after allogeneic stem cell transplantation. TCRdb ran MiXCR on the RT-PCR reads and lists one entry per CDR3 protein. The sample holds fewer than 500,000 distinct CDR3 sequences, around 15% seen once. Sequenced sample: blood, either unsorted or a sorted T cell fraction (not recorded which). These receptor sequences come from a human donor who was either an allogeneic HSCT recipient or a stem cell or donor lymphocyte infusion donor (not recorded which). It is not recorded whose cells these are; they may come from a transplant donor.

This clonotype was picked up a small number of times. The chain employs TRBV6-2 or TRBV6-3 and TRBJ2-1, with D perhaps given as TRBD1 or TRBD2 (7 bases each). With 7 bases removed from V and 1 base from J, the gap between germline ends came to 14 bases. Germline values: CDR1 MNHEY, CDR2 SVGEGT. The CDR3 spans 15 residues. CDR3 loop: CASTQGGFSYNEQFF. CDR3 bases: TGTGCCAGCACCCAGGGGGGGTTTTCCTACAATGAGCAGTTCTTC.

This clonotype was counted a few times. This chain links TRBV7-9 with TRBJ2-7, with TRBD2 matching over 8 bases. In germline, CDR1 is SEHNR, CDR2 FQNEAQ (reference sequence). This CDR3 spans 17 amino acids. Trimming cost V 5 bases and J 5 bases; bases outside gene matches: 17. The CDR3 DNA is TGTGCCAGCAGCCACACCAGGCCTCGTGCGGGAGGAGACGAGCAGTACTTC. Protein: CASSHTRPRAGGDEQYF.

V is TRBV7-9 and J is TRBJ2-1, with D possibly TRBD1 on 6 matching bases. From germline, CDR1 is SEHNR and CDR2 FQNEAQ (reference sequence). The CDR3 is 15 amino acids. Trimming pared 5 bases from V and 3 bases from J, leaving 14 bases between. The CDR3 spells CASSIQGSFYNEQFF. In nucleotides, the CDR3 is TGTGCCAGCAGCATACAGGGTAGTTTCTACAATGAGCAGTTCTTC.

This chain joins TRBV25-1 and TRBJ2-1; 10 nucleotides align to TRBD1. The V gene's germline CDR1 is MGHDK and CDR2 SYGVNS. The CDR3 runs 14 residues. The J segment lost 7 bases and the V segment lost 4 bases, leaving 4 bases of the junction unmatched. In DNA form, the CDR3 reads TGTGCCAGCAGTGGCGGACAGGGGGGGAATGAGCAGTTCTTC. The encoded protein is CASSGGQGGNEQFF.

This clonotype was found a few times. The chain carries TRBV4-1 and TRBJ2-2, with D perhaps matching TRBD2 (6 bases). Germline V gene data show CDR1 as MGHRA and CDR2 as YSYEKL. V lost 2 bases to trimming and J lost 9 bases, with 19 bases between them. CDR3 length: 16 residues. CDR3 DNA: TGCGCCAGCAGCCAACCCTCCGGGGGAAACTGGCGGGAGCTGTTTTTT. Translating it yields CASSQPSGGNWRELFF.

This clonotype turned up a few times. The chain recombines TRBV30 with TRBJ2-3, with D possibly TRBD2 on 5 matching bases. Trimming removed 5 bases from V and 7 bases from J, with 10 bases in between. Germline CDR1 reads GTSNPN; CDR2 reads SVGIG (reference sequence). This CDR3 contains 11 residues. CDR3 region: CAWGPGYTQYF. DNA for the CDR3: TGTGCCTGGGGACCGGGATATACGCAGTATTTT.

This clonotype was recorded a few times. The DNA of the CDR3 is TGTGCCAGCAGCTTACAGGGGGGACACTATGGCTACACCTTC. Residues: CASSLQGGHYGYTF. The V gene is TRBV7-6, the J gene TRBJ1-2; 7 bases are a match to TRBD1. After removal of 2 bases from V and 3 bases from J, the junction contained 3 bases not matched to a gene. Germline assignment: CDR1 SGHVS and CDR2 FNYEAQ. The CDR3 has 14 amino acids.

This clonotype has a single count. CDR3 region: CASSSQQGKETQYF. The CDR3 nucleotides are TGTGCCAGCAGCTCTCAACAGGGGAAAGAGACCCAGTACTTC. The rearrangement links TRBV7-3 to TRBJ2-5, with 7 bases aligning to TRBD1. The CDR3 is made up of 14 amino acids. Looked up from germline, CDR1 is SGHTA and CDR2 is FQGTGA. With 4 bases clipped from V and 3 bases from J, the junction kept 5 bases outside the gene matches.

This sequence joins TRBV6-1 and TRBJ1-2; D remains ambiguous. CDR1 is MNHNS and CDR2 is SASEGT in the germline V gene. Trimming cost V 2 bases and J 12 bases, with 19 bases left between them. This CDR3 comprises 14 residues. The CDR3 sequence is CASSEISGAPQNTF. The CDR3 DNA reads TGTGCCAGCAGTGAAATTTCCGGAGCTCCCCAGAACACCTTC.

In nucleotides, the CDR3 is TGTGCCAGCAGCCAAACCTCCAGATTTGCCACTGAAGCTTTCTTT. Translation: CASSQTSRFATEAFF. This chain connects TRBV7-8 to TRBJ1-1, with D hard to call. The CDR3 sequence is 15 residues long. The V and J ends lost 5 bases and 4 bases respectively, with 17 bases between them. In germline, CDR1 is SGHVS, CDR2 FQNEAQ.

This clonotype has a handful of counts. For the CDR3, the DNA is TGTGCCAGCAGCTCATTGGGAGGAGCGGGAGGAGGAGAGACCCAGTACTTC. It specifies CASSSLGGAGGGETQYF. The rearrangement links TRBV7-7 to TRBJ2-5, with 9 bases that match TRBD2. With V trimmed by 4 bases and J by 4 bases, 13 bases remained unmatched. The CDR3 runs to 17 residues. The germline CDR1 and CDR2 sequences are SSHAT and FNYEAQ (reference sequence).

This clonotype has just a few counts. This chain joins TRBV5-1 and TRBJ2-1; unclear D gene. The CDR3 has 16 residues. V lost 0 bases and J 3 bases, leaving 13 bases between the germline ends. Germline V lookup: CDR1 SGHRS, CDR2 YFSETQ. The chain's CDR3 is CASSLDPGTRYNEQFF. The CDR3, as DNA: TGCGCCAGCAGCTTGGACCCAGGTACTCGCTACAATGAGCAGTTCTTC.

In this sample, this clonotype turned up a few times. V gene TRBV12-3 or TRBV12-4 combines with J gene TRBJ1-1, with unresolved D. The CDR3 spans 12 residues. Trimming left V 2 bases short and J 6 bases short, with 7 bases between. The CDR3 nucleotides are TGTGCCAGCAGTTTAAGGATCCCTGAAGCTTTCTTT. Protein: CASSLRIPEAFF.

This chain links TRBV20-1 with TRBJ2-1, with unresolved D. The V and J ends lost 1 base and 7 bases respectively, with 11 bases between them. The CDR3 covers 13 residues. CDR1 is DFQATT and CDR2 is SNEGSKA in the germline V gene (reference sequence). The CDR3 region is CSARGATPNEQFF. The DNA for the CDR3 is TGCAGTGCTAGAGGGGCGACGCCGAATGAGCAGTTCTTC.

This clonotype was seen at least ten times. The V gene is TRBV20-1, the J gene TRBJ2-5, with D possibly matching TRBD1 (6 bases). This CDR3 contains 13 residues. The germline gives CDR1 DFQATT, CDR2 SNEGSKA (reference sequence). Trimming removed 6 bases from V and 3 bases from J, with 14 bases in between. The chain's CDR3 is CSAAEAGEETQYF. The DNA for the CDR3 is TGCAGTGCGGCCGAGGCAGGGGAAGAGACCCAGTACTTC.

This clonotype was counted only a few times. The chain couples TRBV18 to TRBJ2-1, with D tentatively TRBD2 (6 bases). V was cut by 2 bases and J by 9 bases, with 17 bases left in between. This CDR3 is built from 15 residues. In germline, CDR1 is KGHSH, CDR2 LQKENI. The CDR3 here is CASSPKAGSYSEQFF. CDR3 sequence (DNA): TGTGCCAGCTCACCAAAGGCGGGGAGTTATAGTGAGCAGTTCTTC.

CDR3 sequence (DNA): TGTGCCAGCAGTGACAACTCTGGGGCCAACGTCCTGACTTTC. It is translated as CASSDNSGANVLTF. The chain joins TRBV2 to TRBJ2-6, with D unclear. Trimming pared 3 bases from V and 0 bases from J, leaving 3 bases between. Per the germline V gene, CDR1 is SNHLY and CDR2 is FYNNEI. The CDR3 consists of 14 residues.

V is TRBV30 and J is TRBJ2-7, with a possible D match to TRBD2 (5 bases). Germline V gives CDR1 GTSNPN, CDR2 SVGIG (reference sequence). The germline V and J ends were trimmed by 5 bases and 0 bases, with 11 bases remaining between them. This CDR3 contains 13 residues. The CDR3 is CAWDGGSSYEQYF. CDR3 DNA: TGTGCCTGGGATGGTGGGAGCTCCTACGAGCAGTACTTC.

This clonotype has only a few counts. The V call is TRBV27, the J call TRBJ1-6, with 7 bases identical to TRBD1. With 6 bases clipped from V and 3 bases from J, the junction kept 11 bases outside the gene matches. The germline V gene has CDR1 MNHEY and CDR2 SMNVEV (reference sequence). The CDR3 has 17 residues. The CDR3 reads CASRRSERDSYNSPLHF. In DNA, the CDR3 is TGTGCCAGCAGAAGATCGGAACGGGACAGCTATAATTCACCCCTCCACTTT.

The V call is TRBV4-2, the J call TRBJ2-1; 12 positions match TRBD2. The length of the CDR3 is 17 residues. The germline V gene encodes CDR1 LGHNA and CDR2 YNFKEQ. The junction had 5 bases not matched to a gene; V was cut back by 1 base and J by 4 bases. The CDR3 DNA reads TGTGCCAGCAGCCAAGTACTAGCGGGGGGCAGGTACAATGAGCAGTTCTTC. Translating gives CASSQVLAGGRYNEQFF.

This clonotype was seen a few times. The V and J genes are TRBV20-1 and TRBJ2-7, with TRBD1 as a possible D gene (6 bases). Trimming removed 6 bases at V and 4 bases at J, with 13 bases between. The CDR3 sequence is 12 residues long. Germline CDR1 is DFQATT and CDR2 is SNEGSKA (reference sequence). The CDR3 sequence: CSANRDSYEQYF. The CDR3 DNA is TGCAGTGCCAACAGGGATTCTTACGAGCAGTACTTC.

This clonotype has just a few counts. The rearrangement joins TRBV7-2 to TRBJ2-4; 8 bases are shared with TRBD2. This CDR3 has 20 amino acids. The germline CDR1 and CDR2 sequences are SGHTA and FQGNSA. Losses at the gene ends were 0 bases for V and 1 base for J; bases not matched to a gene: 14. The CDR3 reads CASSLARGGPEGVAKNIQYF. In DNA form, the CDR3 reads TGTGCCAGCAGCTTAGCTCGCGGGGGGCCTGAAGGGGTTGCCAAAAACATTCAGTACTTC.

J is TRBJ2-1 and V is TRBV30, with D perhaps matching TRBD1 (7 bases). V lost 0 bases and J 7 bases, leaving 19 bases between the germline ends. Germline V gives CDR1 GTSNPN, CDR2 SVGIG (reference sequence). The CDR3 is made up of 16 amino acids. The CDR3: CAWSVYRGGTANEQFF. The CDR3, as DNA: TGTGCCTGGAGTGTTTACAGGGGTGGGACTGCTAATGAGCAGTTCTTC.

V gene TRBV4-1 combines with J gene TRBJ1-5; a weak D match, TRBD1 (6 bases). Trimming removed 1 base at V and 3 bases at J, with 13 bases between. Germline V gene lookup returns CDR1 MGHRA and CDR2 YSYEKL. This CDR3 is 16 amino acids long. DNA of the CDR3: TGCGCCAGCAGCCAAGGGGGGGGCAGGGACAATCAGCCCCAGCATTTT. Encoded protein: CASSQGGGRDNQPQHF.

This rearrangement joins TRBV4-1 to TRBJ2-7; 12 nucleotides align to TRBD2. CDR1 and CDR2 from the germline V gene are MGHRA and YSYEKL. The CDR3 extends over 16 amino acids. The ends lost 4 bases at V and 4 bases at J; junction bases unmatched: 8. CDR3 coding DNA: TGCGCCAGCAGCCTACTCTGGACTAGCGGGGTTTACGAGCAGTACTTC. Amino acids: CASSLLWTSGVYEQYF.

The chain joins TRBV6-2 or TRBV6-3 to TRBJ2-7; no clear D. This CDR3 has 12 residues. Germline V gene data show CDR1 as MNHEY and CDR2 as SVGEGT. V gave up 6 bases and J gave up 6 bases, with 12 bases separating them. CDR3 DNA sequence: TGTGCCAGCAGCTTGTTTGTGGGCGAGCAGTACTTC. Protein sequence: CASSLFVGEQYF.

This clonotype has only a few counts. The chain joins TRBV2 to TRBJ1-2, with D perhaps TRBD1 (5 bases). V lost 3 bases and J lost 5, with 13 bases in between. The CDR3 totals 14 residues. The germline V gene has CDR1 SNHLY and CDR2 FYNNEI. This chain's CDR3 is CASSEGRAKYGYTF. CDR3 sequence (DNA): TGTGCCAGCAGTGAGGGCAGGGCCAAGTATGGCTACACCTTC.